The present TCR beta chain was sequenced within a study of cytomegalovirus exposure and HLA in healthy donors. Study-wide findings and caveats: The study labeled about 160 TCR beta chains cytomegalovirus-associated. Among TCR sequences, most were rare, though some public TCRs appeared in many donors.

On this clone: Its antigen is currently unknown.

TCRdb's table, derived via immunoSEQ multiplex PCR, lists solely in-frame clones and lacks some. Among 100,000 to 150,000 clones listed, approximately 92% were seen once. Per the germline V gene, CDR1 is SGHRS and CDR2 is YFSETQ. CDR3 length: 15 residues. Germline trimming cut 4 bases from V and 5 bases from J; bases unmatched to any gene: 9. Sequences were obtained from PBMCs. The chain recombines TRBV5-1 with TRBJ2-7; 10 bases match TRBD2. This receptor was obtained from a woman aged 18-29 years in good health and CMV-seronegative. CDR3 region: CASSVPGLANHEQYF. In DNA, the CDR3 is TGCGCCAGCAGCGTCCCGGGACTAGCGAACCACGAGCAGTACTTC.